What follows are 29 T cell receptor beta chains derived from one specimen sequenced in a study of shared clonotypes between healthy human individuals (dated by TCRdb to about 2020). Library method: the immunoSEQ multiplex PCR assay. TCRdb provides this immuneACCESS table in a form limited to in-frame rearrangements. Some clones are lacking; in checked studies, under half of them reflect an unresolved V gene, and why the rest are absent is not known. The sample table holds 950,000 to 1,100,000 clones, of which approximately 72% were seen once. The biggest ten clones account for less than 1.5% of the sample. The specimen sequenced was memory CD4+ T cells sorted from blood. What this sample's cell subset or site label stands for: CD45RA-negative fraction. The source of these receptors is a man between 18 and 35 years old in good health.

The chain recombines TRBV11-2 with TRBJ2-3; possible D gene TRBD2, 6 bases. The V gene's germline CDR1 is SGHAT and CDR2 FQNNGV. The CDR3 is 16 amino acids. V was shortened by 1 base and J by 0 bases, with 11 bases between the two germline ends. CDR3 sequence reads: CASSLGSGHSTDTQYF. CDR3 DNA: TGTGCCAGCAGCTTAGGTAGCGGACATAGCACAGATACGCAGTATTTT.

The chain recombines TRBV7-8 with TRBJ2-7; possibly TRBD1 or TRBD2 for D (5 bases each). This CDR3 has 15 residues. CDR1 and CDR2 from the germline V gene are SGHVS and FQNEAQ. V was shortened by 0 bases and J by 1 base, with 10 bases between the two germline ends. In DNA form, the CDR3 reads TGTGCCAGCAGCTTAGCGGGGGTCCAGTCCTACGAGCAGTACTTC. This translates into CASSLAGVQSYEQYF.

The CDR3 sequence is CASSLRGGTNEQFF. The CDR3 DNA reads TGTGCCAGCAGCCTAAGAGGGGGCACGAATGAGCAGTTCTTC. The chain couples TRBV11-2 to TRBJ2-1, with 7 nucleotides matching TRBD1. J lost 7 bases, V lost 5 bases, and 8 bases had no gene match. Germline CDR1 is SGHAT and CDR2 is FQNNGV. The CDR3 covers 14 residues.

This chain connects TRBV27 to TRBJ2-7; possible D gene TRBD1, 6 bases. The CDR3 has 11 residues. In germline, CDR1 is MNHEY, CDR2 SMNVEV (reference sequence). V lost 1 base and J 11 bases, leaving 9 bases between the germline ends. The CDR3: CASSLLSGEYF. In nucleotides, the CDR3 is TGTGCCAGCAGTTTATTATCAGGGGAGTACTTC.

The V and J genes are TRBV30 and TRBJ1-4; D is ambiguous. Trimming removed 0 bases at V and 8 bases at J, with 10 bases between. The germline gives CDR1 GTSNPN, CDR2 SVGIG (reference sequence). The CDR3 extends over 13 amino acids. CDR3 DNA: TGTGCCTGGAGTGTTCCGGGGAGGGAAAAACTGTTTTTT. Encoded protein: CAWSVPGREKLFF.

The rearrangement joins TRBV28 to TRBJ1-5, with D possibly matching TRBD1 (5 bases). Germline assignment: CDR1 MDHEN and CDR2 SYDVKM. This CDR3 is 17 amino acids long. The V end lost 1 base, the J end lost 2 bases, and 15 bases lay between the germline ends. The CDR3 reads CASSLSRFGDRNQPQHF. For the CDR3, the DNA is TGTGCCAGCAGTTTATCGAGATTCGGGGACCGCAATCAGCCCCAGCATTTT. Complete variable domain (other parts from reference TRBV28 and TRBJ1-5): DVKVTQSSRYLVKRTGEKVFLECVQDMDHENMFWYRQDPGLGLRLIYFSYDVKMKEKGDIPEGYSVSREKKERFSLILESASTNQTSMYLCASSLSRFGDRNQPQHFGDGTRLSIL.

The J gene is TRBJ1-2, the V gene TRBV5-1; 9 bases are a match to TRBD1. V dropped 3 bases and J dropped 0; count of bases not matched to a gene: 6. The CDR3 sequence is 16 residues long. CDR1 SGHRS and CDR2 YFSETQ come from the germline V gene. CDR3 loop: CASSWGDRAANYGYTF. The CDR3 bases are TGCGCCAGCAGCTGGGGGGACAGGGCCGCTAACTATGGCTACACCTTC.

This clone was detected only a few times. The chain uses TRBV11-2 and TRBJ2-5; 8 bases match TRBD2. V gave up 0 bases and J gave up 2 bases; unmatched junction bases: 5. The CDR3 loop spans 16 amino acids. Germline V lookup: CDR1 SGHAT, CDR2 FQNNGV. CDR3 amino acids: CASSLDWASGQETQYF. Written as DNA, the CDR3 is TGTGCCAGCAGCTTAGATTGGGCTAGCGGGCAAGAGACCCAGTACTTC. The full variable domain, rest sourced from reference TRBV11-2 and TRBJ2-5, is EAGVAQSPRYKIIEKRQSVAFWCNPISGHATLYWYQQILGQGPKLLIQFQNNGVVDDSQLPKDRFSAERLKGVDSTLKIQPAKLEDSAVYLCASSLDWASGQETQYFGPGTRLLVL.

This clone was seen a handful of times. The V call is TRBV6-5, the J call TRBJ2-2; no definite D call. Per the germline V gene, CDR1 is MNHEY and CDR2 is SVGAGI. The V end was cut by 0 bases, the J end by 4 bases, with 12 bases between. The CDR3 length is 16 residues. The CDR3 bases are TGTGCCAGCAGTTACTCGTCACGGGCCCGCACCGGGGAGCTGTTTTTT. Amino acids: CASSYSSRARTGELFF.

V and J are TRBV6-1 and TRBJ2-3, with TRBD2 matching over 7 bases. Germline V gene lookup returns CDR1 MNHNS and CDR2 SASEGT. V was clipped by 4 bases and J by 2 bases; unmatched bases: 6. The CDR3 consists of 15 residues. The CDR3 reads CASSAPGGSTDTQYF. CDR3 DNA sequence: TGTGCCAGCAGTGCCCCGGGGGGATCCACAGATACGCAGTATTTT.

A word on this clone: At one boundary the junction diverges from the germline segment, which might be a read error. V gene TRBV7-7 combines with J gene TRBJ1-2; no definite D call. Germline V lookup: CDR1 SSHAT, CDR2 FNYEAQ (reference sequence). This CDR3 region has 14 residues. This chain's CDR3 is CASSSSEYPDGYTF. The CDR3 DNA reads TGTGCTAGCAGCTCGAGTGAGTACCCTGATGGCTACACCTTC.

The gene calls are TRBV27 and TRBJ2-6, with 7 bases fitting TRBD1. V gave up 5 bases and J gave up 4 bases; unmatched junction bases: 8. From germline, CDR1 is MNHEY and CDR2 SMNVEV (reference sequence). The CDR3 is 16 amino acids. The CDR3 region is CASSRLTGPGANVLTF. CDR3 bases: TGTGCCAGCAGTAGGTTGACAGGGCCCGGGGCCAACGTCCTGACTTTC.

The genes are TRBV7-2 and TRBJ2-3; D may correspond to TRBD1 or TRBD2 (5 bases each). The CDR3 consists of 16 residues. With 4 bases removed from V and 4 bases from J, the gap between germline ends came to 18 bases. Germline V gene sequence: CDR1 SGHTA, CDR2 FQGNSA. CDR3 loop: CASSSTVGAAADTQYF. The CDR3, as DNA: TGTGCCAGCAGCTCCACGGTCGGGGCAGCCGCAGATACGCAGTATTTT.

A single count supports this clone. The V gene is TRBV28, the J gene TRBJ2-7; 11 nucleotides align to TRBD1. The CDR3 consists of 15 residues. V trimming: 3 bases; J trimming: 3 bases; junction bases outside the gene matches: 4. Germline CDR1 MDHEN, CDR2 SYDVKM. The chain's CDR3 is CASSFAGTGGYEQYF. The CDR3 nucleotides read TGTGCCAGCAGTTTCGCCGGGACAGGGGGCTACGAGCAGTACTTC.

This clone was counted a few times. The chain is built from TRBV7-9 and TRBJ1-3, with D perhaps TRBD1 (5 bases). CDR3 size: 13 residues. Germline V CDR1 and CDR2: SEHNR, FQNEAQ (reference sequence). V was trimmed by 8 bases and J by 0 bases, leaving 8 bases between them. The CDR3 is CASEGTSGNTIYF. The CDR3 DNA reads TGTGCCAGCGAGGGGACCTCTGGAAACACCATATATTTT.

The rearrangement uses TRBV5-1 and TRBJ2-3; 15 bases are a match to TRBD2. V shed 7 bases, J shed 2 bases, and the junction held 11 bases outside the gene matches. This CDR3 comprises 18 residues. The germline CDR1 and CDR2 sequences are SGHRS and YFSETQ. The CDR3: CASSGGLAGGLPTDTQYF. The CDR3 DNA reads TGCGCCAGCTCCGGGGGACTAGCGGGGGGCCTACCCACAGATACGCAGTATTTT.

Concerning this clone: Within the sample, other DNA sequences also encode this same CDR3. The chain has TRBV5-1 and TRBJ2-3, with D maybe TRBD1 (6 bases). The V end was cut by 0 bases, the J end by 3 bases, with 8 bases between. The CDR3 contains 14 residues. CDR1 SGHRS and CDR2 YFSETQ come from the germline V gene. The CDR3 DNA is TGCGCCAGCAGCTTGGGACAGGAGACAGATACGCAGTATTTT. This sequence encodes CASSLGQETDTQYF.

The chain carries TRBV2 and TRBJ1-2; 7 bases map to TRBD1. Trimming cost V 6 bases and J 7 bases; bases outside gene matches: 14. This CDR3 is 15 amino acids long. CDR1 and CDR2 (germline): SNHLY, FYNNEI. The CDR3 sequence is CASRQGQNSMAGYTF. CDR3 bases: TGTGCCAGCAGACAGGGACAGAACTCTATGGCTGGCTACACCTTC.

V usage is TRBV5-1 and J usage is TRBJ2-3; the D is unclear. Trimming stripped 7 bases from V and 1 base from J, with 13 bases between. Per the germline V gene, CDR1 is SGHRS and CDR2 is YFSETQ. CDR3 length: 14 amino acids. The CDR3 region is CASGTTSGTDTQYF. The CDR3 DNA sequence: TGCGCCAGCGGTACAACTTCCGGCACAGATACGCAGTATTTT.

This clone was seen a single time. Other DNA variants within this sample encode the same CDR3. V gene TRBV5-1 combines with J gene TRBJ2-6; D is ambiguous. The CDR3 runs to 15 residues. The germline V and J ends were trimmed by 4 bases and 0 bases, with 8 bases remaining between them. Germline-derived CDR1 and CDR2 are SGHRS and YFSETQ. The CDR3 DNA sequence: TGCGCCAGCAGCCTCGGCGGCTCTGGGGCCAACGTCCTGACTTTC. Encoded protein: CASSLGGSGANVLTF.

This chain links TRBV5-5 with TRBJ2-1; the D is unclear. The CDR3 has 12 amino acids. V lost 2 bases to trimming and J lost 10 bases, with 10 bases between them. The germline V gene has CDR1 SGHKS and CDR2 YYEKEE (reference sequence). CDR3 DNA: TGTGCCAGCAGCTTCGGCCCGAGAGAGCAGTTCTTC. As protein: CASSFGPREQFF.

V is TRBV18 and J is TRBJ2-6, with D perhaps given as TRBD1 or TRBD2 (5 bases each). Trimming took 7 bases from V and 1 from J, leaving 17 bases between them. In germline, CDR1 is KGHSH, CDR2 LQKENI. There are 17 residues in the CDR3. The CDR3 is CASLGDGPISGANVLTF. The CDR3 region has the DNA TGTGCCAGCTTGGGGGACGGTCCTATTTCTGGGGCCAACGTCCTGACTTTC.

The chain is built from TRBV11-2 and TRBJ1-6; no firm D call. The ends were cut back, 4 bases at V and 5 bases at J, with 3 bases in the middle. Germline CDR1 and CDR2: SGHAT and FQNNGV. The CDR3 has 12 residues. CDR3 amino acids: CASSYNNSPLHF. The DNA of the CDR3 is TGTGCCAGCAGCTACAATAATTCACCCCTCCACTTT.

This CDR3 is CASSDPGTGETQYF. CDR3 in DNA: TGTGCCAGCAGTGATCCCGGGACAGGGGAGACCCAGTACTTC. J is TRBJ2-5 and V is TRBV25-1; TRBD1 matches 9 bases. V was pared by 3 bases and J by 5 bases, with 4 bases of the junction left unmatched. This CDR3 is 14 amino acids long. Germline-derived CDR1 and CDR2 are MGHDK and SYGVNS.

CDR3 DNA sequence: TGTGCAAGTCGCTCCTACTCCTACGAGCAGTACTTC. Translation: CASRSYSYEQYF. This chain connects TRBV12-2 to TRBJ2-7; the table gives TRBD2 as D, unverified against the DNA. TRBV12-2 is designated a pseudogene. This CDR3 has 12 amino acids.

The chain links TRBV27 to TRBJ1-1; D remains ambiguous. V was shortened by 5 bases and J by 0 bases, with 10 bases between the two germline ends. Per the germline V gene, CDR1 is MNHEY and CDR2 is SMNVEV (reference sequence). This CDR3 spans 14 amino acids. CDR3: CASSNPRVNTEAFF. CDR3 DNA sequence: TGTGCCAGCAGTAACCCAAGAGTGAACACTGAAGCTTTCTTT.

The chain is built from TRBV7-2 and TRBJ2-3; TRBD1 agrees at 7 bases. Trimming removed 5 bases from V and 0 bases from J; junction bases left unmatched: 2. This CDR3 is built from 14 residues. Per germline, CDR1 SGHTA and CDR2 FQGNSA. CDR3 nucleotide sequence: TGTGCCAGCAGCAGGGACAGAAGCACAGATACGCAGTATTTT. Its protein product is CASSRDRSTDTQYF.

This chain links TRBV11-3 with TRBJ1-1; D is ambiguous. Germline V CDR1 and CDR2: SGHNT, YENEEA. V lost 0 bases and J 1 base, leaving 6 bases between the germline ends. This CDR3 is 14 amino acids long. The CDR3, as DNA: TGTGCCAGCAGCTTAGACAGACAGAACACTGAAGCTTTCTTT. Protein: CASSLDRQNTEAFF.

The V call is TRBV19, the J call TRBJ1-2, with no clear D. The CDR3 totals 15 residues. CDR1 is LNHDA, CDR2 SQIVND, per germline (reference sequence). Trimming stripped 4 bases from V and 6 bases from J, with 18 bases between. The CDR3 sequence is CASSRDPKLPNGYTF. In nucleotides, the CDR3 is TGTGCCAGTAGTAGAGATCCAAAACTACCAAATGGCTACACCTTC. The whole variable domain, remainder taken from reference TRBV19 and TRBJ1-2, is DGGITQSPKYLFRKEGQNVTLSCEQNLNHDAMYWYRQDPGQGLRLIYYSQIVNDFQKGDIAEGYSVSREKKESFPLTVTSAQKNPTAFYLCASSRDPKLPNGYTFGSGTRLTVV.